A selection of T cell receptor beta chains follows, all from one sample in a study of T cell responses to AZD1222 COVID-19 vaccine. TCRdb's table, derived via immunoSEQ multiplex PCR, lists solely in-frame clones and lacks some. The table lists around 150,000 clones, around 88% of them singletons. The specimen comprised peripheral blood, sampled on day 0 of MenACWY control vaccination. The receptor source for this set is an adult in good health. Each CDR3 is given with its conserved first and last residue. A D gene is named only where the DNA matches it firmly. Clone sizes are given selectively: once, few, many, or a class where the clone is expanded.

cdr3_length | j_call | d_call | clone_size | v_call | cdr3_nt | cdr3_aa
14 | TRBJ1-2 | NA | NA | TRBV6-2/TRBV6-3 | TGTGCCAGCAGTTACTCGTCAGTCAACTATGGCTACACCTTC | CASSYSSVNYGYTF
13 | TRBJ1-2 | NA | NA | TRBV6-1 | TGTGCCAGCAGTGAAAACGCCTTCTATGGCTACACCTTC | CASSENAFYGYTF
19 | TRBJ1-5 | TRBD1 | NA | TRBV11-2 | TGTGCCAGCAGCTTAGGGCCCAGGGACAGTTTTCTCCCTAATCAGCCCCAGCATTTT | CASSLGPRDSFLPNQPQHF
16 | TRBJ2-7 | TRBD1 | NA | TRBV27 | TGTGCCAGCAGTTTTGGAAGACTTACGGGACAGGGTGAGCAGTACTTC | CASSFGRLTGQGEQYF
13 | TRBJ1-1 | NA | NA | TRBV7-2 | TGTGCCAGCAGCACGCAAAGGGGGTTTGAAGCTTTCTTT | CASSTQRGFEAFF
14 | TRBJ1-1 | NA | NA | TRBV18 | TGTGCCAGCTCGCCGATCGGGGGGTTCACTGAAGCTTTCTTT | CASSPIGGFTEAFF
12 | TRBJ1-2 | NA | NA | TRBV6-5 | TGTGCCAGCAGTCACGGGGGGTATGGCTACACCTTC | CASSHGGYGYTF
15 | TRBJ2-3 | NA | few | TRBV5-1 | TGCGCCAGCAGCTTGGTAGGGGAGGATATGGGCACGCAGTATTTT | CASSLVGEDMGTQYF
15 | TRBJ2-3 | NA | once | TRBV5-4 | TGTGCCAGCAGCCCAGGGGGAGGGGGATATGTTACGCAGTATTTT | CASSPGGGGYVTQYF
13 | TRBJ1-1 | TRBD1 | NA | TRBV30 | TGTGCCTGGGATAGAACAGGGGGCACTGAAGCTTTCTTT | CAWDRTGGTEAFF
15 | TRBJ1-4 | TRBD1 | NA | TRBV9 | TGTGCCAGCAGCGTACTGGGACAGGGGGGTGAAAAACTGTTTTTT | CASSVLGQGGEKLFF
16 | TRBJ1-5 | TRBD1 | NA | TRBV3-1/TRBV3-2 | TGTGCCAGCAGCCAAGGGGCATACAGGGGGAATCAGCCCCAGCATTTT | CASSQGAYRGNQPQHF
10 | TRBJ2-7 | NA | NA | TRBV5-1 | TGCGCCAGCAGCTCCTACGAGCAGTACTTC | CASSSYEQYF
17 | TRBJ1-6 | NA | NA | TRBV9 | TGTGCCAGCAGCGGCTCCGGGGGGAGCTCCTATAATTCACCCCTCCACTTT | CASSGSGGSSYNSPLHF
14 | TRBJ2-3 | TRBD2 | few | TRBV3-1/TRBV3-2 | TGTGCCAGCAGCGGCGGGGGGTGGACAGATACGCAGTATTTT | CASSGGGWTDTQYF
14 | TRBJ1-2 | NA | NA | TRBV5-5 | TGTGCCAGCAGCAGGTTGGACGCTGCCTATGGCTACACCTTC | CASSRLDAAYGYTF
21 | TRBJ1-6 | NA | NA | TRBV3-1/TRBV3-2 | TGTGCCAGCAGCCAACGACAACTACTGCCGGCGGTTAGCTCCTATAATTCACCCCTCCACTTT | CASSQRQLLPAVSSYNSPLHF
13 | TRBJ1-1 | NA | NA | TRBV19 | TGTGCCAGTAGATCGCGGGGATCGTCTGAAGCTTTCTTT | CASRSRGSSEAFF
14 | TRBJ2-3 | TRBD1 | NA | TRBV27 | TGTGCCAGCAGCCCAAATACAGGGGGAGATACGCAGTATTTT | CASSPNTGGDTQYF
15 | TRBJ1-5 | NA | few | TRBV7-2 | TGTGCCAGCAGCAGATACTCGGGGACGGATCAGCCCCAGCATTTT | CASSRYSGTDQPQHF
16 | TRBJ2-7 | NA | NA | TRBV7-6 | TGTGCCAGCAGCTTAGGTAGTTCGCTTCTAAACTACGAGCAGTACTTC | CASSLGSSLLNYEQYF
13 | TRBJ2-7 | NA | few | TRBV3-1/TRBV3-2 | TGTGCCAGCAGCCAAGGAAGCTTTGACGAGCAGTACTTC | CASSQGSFDEQYF
16 | TRBJ2-2 | TRBD1 | once | TRBV5-1 | TGCGCCAGCAGCCCGGGGACAGGGACGAACACCGGGGAGCTGTTTTTT | CASSPGTGTNTGELFF
14 | TRBJ2-2 | NA | NA | TRBV7-2 | TGTGCCAGCAGCTCGTATCGCCACTCCGGGGAGCTGTTTTTT | CASSSYRHSGELFF
11 | TRBJ2-7 | NA | NA | TRBV12-3/TRBV12-4 | TGTGCCAGCAGTTCCGCCTACGAGCAGTACTTC | CASSSAYEQYF
16 | TRBJ2-1 | TRBD2 | NA | TRBV7-3 | TGTGCCAGCAGCTTAACCCCCCTAGCGGGAGACAATGAGCAGTTCTTC | CASSLTPLAGDNEQFF
15 | TRBJ1-5 | NA | NA | TRBV7-2 | TGTGCCAGCAGCTTAGGTTCGGTTAGCAATCAGCCCCAGCATTTT | CASSLGSVSNQPQHF
14 | TRBJ1-5 | NA | NA | TRBV19 | TGTGCCAGTCGCCACCAGGGCCTCGATCAGCCCCAGCATTTT | CASRHQGLDQPQHF
13 | TRBJ2-1 | NA | NA | TRBV6-2/TRBV6-3 | TGTGCCAGCAGTTACTCGATCCGGGACGGGGCGTTCTTC | CASSYSIRDGAFF
14 | TRBJ1-1 | NA | NA | TRBV9 | TGTGCCAGCAGCCTCCAACCGGAGGTAACTGAAGCTTTCTTT | CASSLQPEVTEAFF
13 | TRBJ1-2 | NA | NA | TRBV5-1 | TGCGCCAGCAGGCCCTGGGGGGGAGATGGCTACACCTTC | CASRPWGGDGYTF
14 | TRBJ2-7 | NA | NA | TRBV3-1/TRBV3-2 | TGTGCCAGCAGCCCAGCAGAGTCTTCCTACGAGCAGTACTTC | CASSPAESSYEQYF
14 | TRBJ2-7 | NA | NA | TRBV15 | TGTGCCACCAGCAGAGCACTAGCAAGCTACGAGCAGTACTTC | CATSRALASYEQYF
15 | TRBJ1-5 | NA | NA | TRBV19 | TGTGCCAGTAGTGATGTGGGGGATAGCAATCAGCCCCAGCATTTT | CASSDVGDSNQPQHF
14 | TRBJ1-5 | NA | once | TRBV30 | TGTGCCTGGAGTGCCGGGAATGTAGATCAGCCCCAGCATTTT | CAWSAGNVDQPQHF
16 | TRBJ1-5 | NA | NA | TRBV4-3 | TGCGCCAGCAGCCAAGATACAGGGATTAGCAATCAGCCCCAGCATTTT | CASSQDTGISNQPQHF
16 | TRBJ1-3 | NA | NA | TRBV5-3 | TGTGCCAGAAGCTTCGGACAGAGCTACTCTGGAAACACCATATATTTT | CARSFGQSYSGNTIYF
15 | TRBJ2-7 | TRBD1 | NA | TRBV7-2 | TGTGCCAGCAGCTCTTCGCGGACAGGGGACTACGAGCAGTACTTC | CASSSSRTGDYEQYF
16 | TRBJ2-3 | TRBD2 | NA | TRBV4-3 | TGCGCCAGCAGCCATCGTAGCGGGAGAAACGCAGATACGCAGTATTTT | CASSHRSGRNADTQYF
13 | TRBJ1-1 | NA | NA | TRBV7-2 | TGTGCCAGCAGCTTAACCGAGAACACTGAAGCTTTCTTT | CASSLTENTEAFF